This T cell receptor beta chain was recorded in a study of T cell responses to AZD1222 COVID-19 vaccine. Points from the study as a whole: Donors were mostly white British, more females; clonal diversity possibly underestimated. There were vaccine-associated CD4 TCRs across spike, dominant at 160-218 and 743-854.

From germline, CDR1 is SGHRS and CDR2 YFSETQ. This CDR3 is built from 14 residues. V lost 0 bases, J lost 3 bases, and 8 bases lay in between. Measured with immunoSEQ multiplex PCR; TCRdb has only the in-frame clones, and not every one. The sample has fewer than 100,000 clones, roughly 86% seen once. Comment on this clone: Antigen unknown.

The chain uses TRBV5-1 and TRBJ2-3; tentatively, D is TRBD1 (5 bases). The clonotype originates from an adult who received the AZD1222 COVID-19 vaccine. Material: peripheral blood, obtained 28 days after the second AZD1222 dose. CDR3 DNA: TGCGCCAGCAGCTTGGGACAGAGGACAGATACGCAGTATTTT. Protein product: CASSLGQRTDTQYF.